This T cell receptor beta chain derives from a study of blood T cell repertoires in COVID-19. The protocol was immunoSEQ multiplex PCR, while the TCRdb copy is restricted to in-frame clones and leaves out a portion. The sample shows a few hundred thousand clones, 85% to 90% of them seen only once. The CDR3 sequence is 16 residues long. The V gene lost 4 bases and the J gene lost 2 bases, with 16 bases spanning the gap. Looked up from germline, CDR1 is SGHTA and CDR2 is FQGNSA. Sequencing used peripheral blood. This receptor was obtained from a man aged 55 to 69 with acute or convalescent COVID-19. The V gene is TRBV7-2, the J gene TRBJ2-3; tentatively, D is TRBD2 (7 bases). CDR3 protein: CASSWGGGAVTDTQYF. CDR3 sequence (DNA): TGTGCCAGCAGCTGGGGTGGGGGGGCTGTCACAGATACGCAGTATTTT.